The 24 T cell receptor beta chains reported below all come from one sample, sequenced in a study of cytomegalovirus exposure and HLA in healthy donors. The primer mix had 60 Vbeta and 13 Jbeta primers. Measured with immunoSEQ multiplex PCR; TCRdb has only the in-frame clones, and not every one. The sample has about 110,000 clones; around 80% are singletons. What was sequenced was PBMCs. The source is a man aged 30 to 39 in good health and CMV-seropositive.

This clone was seen a handful of times. The rearrangement joins TRBV4-1 to TRBJ1-4; 8 nucleotides align to TRBD1. Germline lookup yields CDR1 MGHRA and CDR2 YSYEKL. This CDR3 contains 15 residues. The J segment lost 0 bases and the V segment lost 6 bases, leaving 3 bases of the junction unmatched. The CDR3 loop is CASSRTGTTNEKLFF. The CDR3 coding sequence is TGCGCCAGCAGTCGGACAGGGACAACTAATGAAAAACTGTTTTTT.

This clone has just a few counts. The chain couples TRBV30 to TRBJ2-5; D is possibly TRBD2 (7 bases). CDR3 length: 13 residues. Trimming removed 3 bases from V and 8 bases from J, with 16 bases in between. Germline-derived CDR1 and CDR2 are GTSNPN and SVGIG (reference sequence). The CDR3, as DNA: TGTGCCTGGAGGGATGGGGGGGCTCATACCCAGTACTTC. Residues: CAWRDGGAHTQYF.

This clone was counted only a few times. CDR3 protein: CASSDTGQTFF. The CDR3 DNA reads as TGTGCCAGCAGCGATACCGGACAGACTTTCTTT. This chain connects TRBV7-9 to TRBJ1-1, with D possibly matching TRBD1 (6 bases). Germline CDR1 is SEHNR and CDR2 is FQNEAQ (reference sequence). V gave up 5 bases and J gave up 12 bases, with 13 bases separating them. This CDR3 is 11 amino acids long. The full variable domain, its missing parts supplied by reference TRBV7-9 and TRBJ1-1, is DTGVSQNPRHKITKRGQNVTFRCDPISEHNRLYWYRQTLGQGPEFLTYFQNEAQLEKSRLLSDRFSAERPKGSFSTLEIQRTEQGDSAMYLCASSDTGQTFFGQGTRLTVV.

The genes are TRBV18 and TRBJ1-2; D is possibly TRBD1 (5 bases). Germline V gives CDR1 KGHSH, CDR2 LQKENI. The CDR3 sequence is 17 residues long. Trimming stripped 6 bases from V and 0 bases from J, with 20 bases between. The DNA of the CDR3 is TGTGCCAGCTCTCCCAGGGCAATAGGGGCCACTAACTATGGCTACACCTTC. Amino acids: CASSPRAIGATNYGYTF.

This clone was picked up one time. This rearrangement joins TRBV19 to TRBJ1-1, with 8 bases matching TRBD1. This CDR3 comprises 16 residues. Trimming at V came to 5 bases and at J to 1 base, leaving 9 bases not matched to a gene. Germline CDR1 and CDR2: LNHDA and SQIVND (reference sequence). The DNA of the CDR3 is TGTGCCAGTAGTGGGACAGGAGGGGTGTGGAACACTGAAGCTTTCTTT. Protein product: CASSGTGGVWNTEAFF.

V gene TRBV6-5 combines with J gene TRBJ1-5; D is unclear. V lost 6 bases, J lost 9 bases, and 15 bases lay in between. The CDR3 runs to 13 residues. CDR1 is MNHEY, CDR2 SVGAGI, per germline. CDR3 sequence reads: CASSERGLGPQHF. Here the CDR3 DNA reads TGTGCCAGCAGCGAACGGGGTTTGGGGCCCCAGCATTTT.

This rearrangement joins TRBV10-3 to TRBJ2-2; D is possibly TRBD1 (6 bases). Germline loops: CDR1 ENHRY, CDR2 SYGVKD. The V gene lost 0 bases and the J gene lost 4 bases, with 9 bases spanning the gap. This CDR3 region has 15 residues. Here the CDR3 DNA reads TGTGCCATCAGTGAGTCGGGGGCCCTCACCGGGGAGCTGTTTTTT. This translates into CAISESGALTGELFF.

The rearrangement joins TRBV5-1 to TRBJ1-2; D remains unclear. V was clipped by 4 bases and J by 1 base, with 17 bases between them. The germline gives CDR1 SGHRS, CDR2 YFSETQ. This CDR3 comprises 16 residues. CDR3 residues: CASSPSLANLNYGYTF. DNA for the CDR3: TGCGCCAGCAGCCCAAGTCTGGCCAATCTTAACTATGGCTACACCTTC.

This clone has a single count. V and J are TRBV2 and TRBJ2-7, with 10 bases that match TRBD1. The trim removed 5 bases at V and 6 bases at J, leaving 7 bases unmatched. The CDR3 runs 14 residues. Germline V gene lookup returns CDR1 SNHLY and CDR2 FYNNEI. Here the CDR3 reads CASSRGTGEGEQYF. CDR3 bases: TGTGCCAGCAGTCGAGGGACAGGGGAGGGCGAGCAGTACTTC.

The chain joins TRBV28 to TRBJ2-1; 8 bases agree with TRBD2. Germline-derived CDR1 and CDR2 are MDHEN and SYDVKM. CDR3 length equals 17 residues. J gave up 6 bases and V 5 bases, and 15 bases lay outside the gene matches. CDR3 amino acids: CASSPPWSGGHLNEQFF. DNA of the CDR3: TGTGCCAGCAGTCCGCCGTGGTCGGGGGGGCACCTCAATGAGCAGTTCTTC.

The V call is TRBV28, the J call TRBJ2-5, with TRBD1 identical over 7 bases. CDR1 and CDR2 (germline): MDHEN, SYDVKM. This CDR3 has 13 residues. J was trimmed by 5 bases and V by 6 bases; bases with no gene match: 6. CDR3 loop: CASRQTGLETQYF. The CDR3 region has the DNA TGTGCCAGCAGACAGACAGGGCTCGAGACCCAGTACTTC. Drawing the rest from reference TRBV28 and TRBJ2-5, the complete variable domain is DVKVTQSSRYLVKRTGEKVFLECVQDMDHENMFWYRQDPGLGLRLIYFSYDVKMKEKGDIPEGYSVSREKKERFSLILESASTNQTSMYLCASRQTGLETQYFGPGTRLLVL.

The chain has TRBV20-1 and TRBJ2-1, with 10 bases that match TRBD1. The CDR3 has 10 amino acids. The germline gives CDR1 DFQATT, CDR2 SNEGSKA (reference sequence). The trim removed 5 bases at V and 14 bases at J, leaving 3 bases unmatched. The CDR3 DNA is TGCAGTGCTGCGGGGACAGGGGAGTTCTTC. Residues: CSAAGTGEFF.

This chain links TRBV7-2 with TRBJ2-3, with 13 bases identical to TRBD2. Germline V gene data show CDR1 as SGHTA and CDR2 as FQGNSA. This CDR3 is 18 amino acids long. Trimming took 5 bases from V and 2 from J; bases not matched to a gene: 10. The CDR3 loop reads CASSPRLAGGHLTDTQYF. CDR3 coding DNA: TGTGCCAGCAGCCCCCGACTAGCGGGGGGCCACCTCACAGATACGCAGTATTTT. Looking up the rest from reference TRBV7-2 and TRBJ2-3 gives the full variable domain: GAGVSQSPSNKVTEKGKDVELRCDPISGHTALYWYRQSLGQGLEFLIYFQGNSAPDKSGLPSDRFSAERTGGSVSTLTIQRTQQEDSAVYLCASSPRLAGGHLTDTQYFGPGTRLTVL.

The chain uses TRBV5-6 and TRBJ1-2; D unresolved. V was clipped by 0 bases and J by 3 bases, with 9 bases between them. There are 14 residues in the CDR3. Per germline, CDR1 SGHDT and CDR2 YYEEEE. CDR3 sequence reads: CASSLVQDYYGYTF. The CDR3 nucleotides are TGTGCCAGCAGCTTGGTGCAGGACTACTATGGCTACACCTTC.

The rearrangement uses TRBV27 and TRBJ2-2, with 7 bases aligning to TRBD2. The J segment lost 2 bases and the V segment lost 10 bases, leaving 10 bases of the junction unmatched. Per germline, CDR1 MNHEY and CDR2 SMNVEV (reference sequence). The CDR3 contains 15 residues. DNA for the CDR3: TGTGCCACCGTTTCGGGACTACCTAACACCGGGGAGCTGTTTTTT. It codes for CATVSGLPNTGELFF.

The V and J genes are TRBV7-9 and TRBJ1-1; D unclear. CDR1 and CDR2 from the germline V gene are SEHNR and FQNEAQ (reference sequence). The CDR3 spans 15 residues. The V end was cut by 3 bases, the J end by 1 base, with 12 bases between. Here the CDR3 reads CASSFPLTENTEAFF. DNA of the CDR3: TGTGCCAGCAGCTTCCCCCTTACAGAGAACACTGAAGCTTTCTTT.

This sequence joins TRBV6-6 and TRBJ1-1; no definite D call. Trimming pared 6 bases from V and 3 bases from J, leaving 20 bases between. Looked up from germline, CDR1 is MNHNY and CDR2 is SVGAGI (reference sequence). The CDR3 totals 16 residues. The CDR3 region is CASSQPDRLRDTEAFF. In DNA, the CDR3 is TGTGCCAGCAGCCAACCGGACCGACTACGGGACACTGAAGCTTTCTTT.

The V and J genes are TRBV19 and TRBJ2-2; D is perhaps TRBD2 (6 bases). This CDR3 has 18 residues. V was pared by 6 bases and J by 0 bases, with 20 bases between. In germline, CDR1 is LNHDA, CDR2 SQIVND (reference sequence). CDR3: CASSPVRSSGSNTGELFF. The CDR3 DNA is TGTGCCAGTAGCCCCGTAAGATCCAGCGGGTCGAACACCGGGGAGCTGTTTTTT.

The rearrangement joins TRBV4-1 to TRBJ1-1; the D gene is possibly TRBD1 (5 bases). Trimming pared 4 bases from V and 2 bases from J, leaving 17 bases between. CDR1 and CDR2 (germline): MGHRA, YSYEKL. The CDR3 is 16 residues long. CDR3 in DNA: TGCGCCAGCAGCCCCCAACCGGGGGGAGTTAACACTGAAGCTTTCTTT. Protein product: CASSPQPGGVNTEAFF.

The rearrangement joins TRBV6-5 to TRBJ1-5; 9 bases are shared with TRBD1. J lost 4 bases, V lost 6 bases, and 4 bases had no gene match. CDR3 length equals 14 residues. From germline, CDR1 is MNHEY and CDR2 SVGAGI. The CDR3 loop reads CASSPGQGNQPQHF. The CDR3 nucleotides read TGTGCCAGCAGCCCCGGACAGGGGAATCAGCCCCAGCATTTT.

This chain joins TRBV11-2 and TRBJ1-2; a weak D match, TRBD1 (5 bases). Deletions cut 5 bases from V and 6 bases from J, with 10 bases between. The CDR3 covers 12 residues. In germline, CDR1 is SGHAT, CDR2 FQNNGV. This CDR3 reads CASSQEDNGYTF. CDR3 bases: TGTGCCAGCAGCCAAGAGGACAATGGCTACACCTTC. The full variable domain, completed using reference TRBV11-2 and TRBJ1-2, is EAGVAQSPRYKIIEKRQSVAFWCNPISGHATLYWYQQILGQGPKLLIQFQNNGVVDDSQLPKDRFSAERLKGVDSTLKIQPAKLEDSAVYLCASSQEDNGYTFGSGTRLTVV.

This clone has more than one count but fewer than ten. The rearrangement joins TRBV7-2 to TRBJ2-5; 8 positions match TRBD2. With 2 bases clipped from V and 6 bases from J, the junction kept 11 bases outside the gene matches. The CDR3 length is 16 residues. CDR1 and CDR2 (germline): SGHTA, FQGNSA. This CDR3 reads CASSLFGGGPVKTQYF. In DNA, the CDR3 is TGTGCCAGCAGCTTATTCGGGGGGGGGCCCGTGAAGACCCAGTACTTC.

The V and J genes are TRBV23-1 and TRBJ1-1; D remains unclear. TRBV23-1 is annotated as an ORF whose role is uncertain. The CDR3 has 14 amino acids. Trimming left V 1 base short and J 7 bases short, with 13 bases between. Here the CDR3 reads CASSQLVPTCEAFF. Here the CDR3 DNA reads TGCGCCAGCAGTCAATTAGTTCCGACTTGTGAAGCTTTCTTT.

The chain employs TRBV7-2 and TRBJ2-1; the D gene is possibly TRBD2 (5 bases). Germline CDR1 and CDR2: SGHTA and FQGNSA. The germline V and J ends were trimmed by 1 base and 7 bases, with 14 bases remaining between them. The CDR3 is made up of 15 amino acids. This CDR3 is CASSLGGGLGNEQFF. CDR3 in DNA: TGTGCCAGCAGCTTAGGAGGCGGGTTGGGGAATGAGCAGTTCTTC.